This record concerns one T cell receptor beta chain sequence. The antigen is not known. The data were obtained in a study of identifying expanded T cells in peripheral blood. Findings and limits, study-wide: Variance in clone template counts between roughly two-week samples significantly increased with total template count across all healthy donors. Over about two and four weeks, about 17 and 20 clones changed, versus roughly 1.1 between replicates.

No infections or other immune events were documented during collection. Germline V gives CDR1 MDHEN, CDR2 SYDVKM. There are 13 residues in the CDR3. V shed 5 bases and J shed 2 bases, with 9 bases lying between them. The assay was immunoSEQ multiplex PCR, and TCRdb's table has in-frame clones only and misses some. Of under 100,000 clones listed, about 90% are singletons. The V and J genes are TRBV28 and TRBJ2-5; D perhaps matches TRBD1 (6 bases). The source of this sequence is a person between 18 and 75 years old in good health. The sample consisted of blood. The CDR3 DNA follows: TGTGCCAGCAGTGTACAGGGACAAGAGACCCAGTACTTC. The encoded protein is CASSVQGQETQYF.